The source of this TCR beta chain is a study of blood T cell repertoires in COVID-19. Study as a whole: PBMCs, B-cell-depleted T cells, or T cells were the source of the cDNA or gDNA that made up the material.

Adults between roughly 18 and 95 years of age took part from under 25 US areas. Source study methods: Amplifying reference gene primers gave estimates of nucleated cell counts. Here immunoSEQ multiplex PCR was the method, and the copy in TCRdb shows in-frame clones only, minus some. V, J and clone size were drawn from that table, and D and trimming were deduced from the DNA. The table lists 180,000 or so clones, roughly 90% of them singletons, with less than 1.5% in the top ten. Germline V gives CDR1 SGDLS, CDR2 YYNGEE. Trimming removed 0 bases from V and 1 base from J; junction bases left unmatched: 3. This CDR3 spans 16 amino acids.

The genes are TRBV9 and TRBJ2-2; 7 bases match TRBD2. The TCR comes from a human donor with acute COVID-19. The donor label of this sample is uncertain. The sequencing input was PBMCs or T cells enriched from blood (not recorded which). The CDR3 loop is CASSVDSGVNTGELFF. The CDR3 nucleotides read TGTGCCAGCAGCGTAGACAGCGGGGTGAACACCGGGGAGCTGTTTTTT.